This entry is about one T cell receptor beta chain. Germline CDR1 and CDR2: SGDLS and YYNGEE. This CDR3 comprises 19 residues. Unmatched junction bases numbered 14, after V lost 3 bases and J lost 7 bases. 13 Jbeta primers and 60 Vbeta primers were used for the PCR. Only in-frame clones appear in the TCRdb table, and some are missing; sequencing was by immunoSEQ multiplex PCR. The table includes 100,000 to 120,000 clones, around 68% detected once. The sample comes from a study of cytomegalovirus exposure and HLA in healthy donors. The sample consisted of PBMCs. This TCR came from a woman between 40 and 50 years old in good health and CMV-seropositive. The V and J genes are TRBV9 and TRBJ2-3, with TRBD2 identical over 16 bases. For the CDR3, the DNA is TGTGCCAGCAGCGCGGGGGTGGGACTAGCGGGAGGGGCGGCATATACGCAGTATTTT. As protein: CASSAGVGLAGGAAYTQYF.